This T cell receptor beta chain was sequenced in a study of T cells in pancreatic ductal adenocarcinoma. Study outcomes and limitations: Comparisons of tumor and blood clonality may show falsely lower tumor diversity. The resected pancreatic cancer cohort was biased toward the minority with early-stage disease. Unique clonotypes were roughly 8-fold more numerous in blood than in tumor. Mean clonality was roughly 0.1 in tumors and approximately 0.072 in blood, not significantly different.

No neoadjuvant therapy was given to the selected pancreatic ductal adenocarcinoma patients before their surgery. Points on this clone: The antigen is undetermined.

The CDR3 is 16 amino acids. Germline V gene sequence: CDR1 SEHNR, CDR2 FQNEAQ (reference sequence). V lost 0 bases and J lost 2; bases outside the gene matches: 5. TCRdb's table, derived via immunoSEQ multiplex PCR, lists solely in-frame clones and lacks some. The sample records roughly 100,000 clones, 90% to 95% being singletons. This receptor was obtained from a human donor with pancreatic ductal adenocarcinoma. The specimen sequenced was PBMCs. This chain links TRBV7-9 with TRBJ2-3; 7 nucleotides line up with TRBD2. The CDR3 DNA follows: TGTGCCAGCAGCTTAGCGTCGGCGGGAGACACAGATACGCAGTATTTT. This translates into CASSLASAGDTDTQYF.